This TCR beta chain was obtained from a study of blood T cell repertoires in COVID-19 (TCRdb year 2020). Study-level background: The collaborator samples originated in the United States, Italy and Spain and spanned the acute and convalescent phases of COVID-19. A de-identified subject ID, COVID-19 status, age in years and sex were almost always included in the sample metadata. The repertoires were released in a freely available public database intended as a resource for research on the immune response to SARS-CoV-2. The prospective study material was composed of cDNA or gDNA derived from T cells, B-cell-depleted T cells, or PBMCs. Samples were obtained from the ongoing ImmuneRACE study (first 160 participants) and from 1,254 subjects provided by 6 global collaborators. Deeply sampled blood TCRbeta repertoires from subjects exposed to, actively infected with, or recovered from COVID-19 were included in the dataset. Where available, HLA class I and class II types were obtained from metadata supplied by the sample provider rather than from assay-based typing.

About this clone: This clone's antigen is unknown. Base qualities are not recorded, but no much larger clone differs from it by a single base.

Each collaborating institution followed its own protocols to collect whole blood in K2EDTA tubes. For TCRbeta analysis, collaborators shipped samples as frozen whole blood, isolated PBMCs, or DNA extracted from either of those sample types. General conclusions and limits of the study: How much clinical and demographic metadata was included differed by source and by participant, and the metadata was provided uncurated.

Between the V and J ends, shortened by 0 bases and 4 bases respectively, the junction contains 13 bases. From a lookup of the germline V gene, CDR1 and CDR2 are SGHRS and YFSETQ. The CDR3 runs 15 amino acids, cysteine and phenylalanine included. The kept DNA is CDR3 alone, 45 bases in frame from the first base. TCRbeta CDR3 regions were amplified from genomic DNA using the immunoSEQ Assay, a bias-controlled multiplex PCR. Processing in the source paper ran as follows. Within the assay, amplification of reference gene primers was used to estimate how many nucleated cells each sample contained. To quantify the absolute abundance of each unique TCRbeta CDR3 rearrangement, sequence reads were collapsed and filtered. For each sample, productive Simpson clonality was calculated as the square root of Simpson's diversity index over productive rearrangements. TCRdb obtained this table from immuneACCESS and retained in-frame rearrangements with V and J assigned. These tables miss some clones; where compared with another copy, unresolved V genes account for less than half of the shortfall, and the remainder is unexplained. That table supplies the V and J calls and clone size; D and trimming were determined from the DNA. The sample table shows 65,000 or so clones, and 90% are seen once. The ten largest clones add up to 1.3% of the sample.

The V and J segments used are TRBV5-1 and TRBJ1-1; the D gene cannot be named for sure. The TCR was taken from a man between 60 and 75 years old with acute or convalescent COVID-19. The sequenced sample was peripheral blood. The CDR3 region: CASSLGEVSFTEAFF. The DNA sequence follows: TGCGCCAGCAGCTTGGGGGAGGTGTCTTTCACTGAAGCTTTCTTT.